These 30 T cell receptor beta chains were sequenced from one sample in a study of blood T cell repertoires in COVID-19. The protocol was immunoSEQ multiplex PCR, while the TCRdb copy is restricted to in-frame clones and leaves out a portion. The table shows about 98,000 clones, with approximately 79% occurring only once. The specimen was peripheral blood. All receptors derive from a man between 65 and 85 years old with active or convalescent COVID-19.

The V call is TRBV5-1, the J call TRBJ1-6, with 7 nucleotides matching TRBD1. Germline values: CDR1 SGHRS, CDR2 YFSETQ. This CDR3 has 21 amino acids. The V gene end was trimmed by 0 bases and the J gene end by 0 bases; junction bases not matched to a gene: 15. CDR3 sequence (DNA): TGCGCCAGCAGCTTGGGGGGGACCGGGACAGTGGGCTTCTCCTATAATTCACCCCTCCACTTT. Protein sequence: CASSLGGTGTVGFSYNSPLHF. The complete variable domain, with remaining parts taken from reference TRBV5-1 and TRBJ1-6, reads KAGVTQTPRYLIKTRGQQVTLSCSPISGHRSVSWYQQTPGQGLQFLFEYFSETQRNKGNFPGRFSGRQFSNSRSEMNVSTLELGDSALYLCASSLGGTGTVGFSYNSPLHFGNGTRLTVT.

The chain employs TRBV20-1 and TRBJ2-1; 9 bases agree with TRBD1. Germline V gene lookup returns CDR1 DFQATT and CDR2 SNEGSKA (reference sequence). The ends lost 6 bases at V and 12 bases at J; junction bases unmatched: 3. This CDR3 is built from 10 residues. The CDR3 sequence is CSADRGGQFF. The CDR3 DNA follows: TGCAGTGCCGACAGGGGGGGGCAGTTCTTC.

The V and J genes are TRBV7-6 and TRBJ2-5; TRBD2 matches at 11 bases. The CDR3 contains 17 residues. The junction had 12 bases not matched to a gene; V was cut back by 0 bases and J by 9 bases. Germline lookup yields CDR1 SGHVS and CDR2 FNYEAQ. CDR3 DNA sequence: TGTGCCAGCAGCTTAGCGACCCCTTCTAGCGGGGGGAGGGCCCAGTACTTC. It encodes CASSLATPSSGGRAQYF.

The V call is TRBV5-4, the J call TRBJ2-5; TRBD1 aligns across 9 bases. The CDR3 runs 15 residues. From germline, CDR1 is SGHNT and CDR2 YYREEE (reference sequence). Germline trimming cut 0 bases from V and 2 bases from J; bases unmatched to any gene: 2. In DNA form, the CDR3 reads TGTGCCAGCAGCTTGGACAGGGGGCTACAAGAGACCCAGTACTTC. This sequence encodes CASSLDRGLQETQYF.

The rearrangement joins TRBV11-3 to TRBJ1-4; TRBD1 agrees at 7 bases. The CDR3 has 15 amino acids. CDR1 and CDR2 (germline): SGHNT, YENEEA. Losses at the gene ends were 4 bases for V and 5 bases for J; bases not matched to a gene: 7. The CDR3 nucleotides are TGTGCCAGCAGCTACGCCGGGACAGCAAATGAAAAACTGTTTTTT. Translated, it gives CASSYAGTANEKLFF.

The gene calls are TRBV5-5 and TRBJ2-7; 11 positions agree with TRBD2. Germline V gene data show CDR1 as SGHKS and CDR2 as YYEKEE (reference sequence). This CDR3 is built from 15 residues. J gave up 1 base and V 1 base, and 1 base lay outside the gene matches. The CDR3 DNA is TGTGCCAGCAGCTTGACTAGCGGGGGATCCTACGAGCAGTACTTC. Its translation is CASSLTSGGSYEQYF.

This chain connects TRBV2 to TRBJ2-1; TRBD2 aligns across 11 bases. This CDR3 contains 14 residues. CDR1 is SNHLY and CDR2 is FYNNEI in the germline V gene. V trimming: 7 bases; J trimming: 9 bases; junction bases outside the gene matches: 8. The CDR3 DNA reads TGTGCCAGCAAACTTAGCGGGGGGGCTAGTGAGCAGTTCTTC. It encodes CASKLSGGASEQFF.

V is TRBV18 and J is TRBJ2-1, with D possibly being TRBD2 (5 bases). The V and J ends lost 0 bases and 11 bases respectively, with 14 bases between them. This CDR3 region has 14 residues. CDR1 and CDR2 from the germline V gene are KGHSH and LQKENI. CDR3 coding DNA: TGTGCCAGCTCACCACCGCTATCTGCCGGGAAGCAGTTCTTC. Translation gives CASSPPLSAGKQFF.

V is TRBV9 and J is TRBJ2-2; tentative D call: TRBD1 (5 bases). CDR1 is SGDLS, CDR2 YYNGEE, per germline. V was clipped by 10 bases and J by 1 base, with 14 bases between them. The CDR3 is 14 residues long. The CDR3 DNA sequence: TGTGCCTCCACCACAGGCTTGAACACCGGGGAGCTGTTTTTT. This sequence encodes CASTTGLNTGELFF.

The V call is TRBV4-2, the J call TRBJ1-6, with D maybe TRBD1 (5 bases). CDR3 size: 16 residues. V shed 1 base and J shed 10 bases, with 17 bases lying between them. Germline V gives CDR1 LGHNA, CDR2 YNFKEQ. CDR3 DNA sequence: TGTGCCAGCAGCCAAGGGGGCCACAGCTTTCGATCACCCCTCCACTTT. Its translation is CASSQGGHSFRSPLHF.

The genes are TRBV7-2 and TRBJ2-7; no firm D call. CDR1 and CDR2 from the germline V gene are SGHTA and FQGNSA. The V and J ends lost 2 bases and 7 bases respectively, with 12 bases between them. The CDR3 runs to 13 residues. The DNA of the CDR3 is TGTGCCAGCAGCTTACAACTCCTTCGGGAGCAGTACTTC. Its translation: CASSLQLLREQYF.

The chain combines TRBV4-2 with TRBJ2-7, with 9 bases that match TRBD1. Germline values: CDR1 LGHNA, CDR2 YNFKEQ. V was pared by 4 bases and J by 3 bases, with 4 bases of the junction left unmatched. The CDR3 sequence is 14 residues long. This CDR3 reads CASSPSDRGYEQYF. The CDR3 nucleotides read TGTGCCAGCAGCCCTTCGGACAGGGGCTACGAGCAGTACTTC.

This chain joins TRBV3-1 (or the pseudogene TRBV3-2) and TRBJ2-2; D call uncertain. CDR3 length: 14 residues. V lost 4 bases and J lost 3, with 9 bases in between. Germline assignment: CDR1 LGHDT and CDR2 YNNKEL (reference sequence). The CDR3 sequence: CASSPTWYTGELFF. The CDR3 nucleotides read TGTGCCAGCAGCCCCACATGGTACACCGGGGAGCTGTTTTTT.

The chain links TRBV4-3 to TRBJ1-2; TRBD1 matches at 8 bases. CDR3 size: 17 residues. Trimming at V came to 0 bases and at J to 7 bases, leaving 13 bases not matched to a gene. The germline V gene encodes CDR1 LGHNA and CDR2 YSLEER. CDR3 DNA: TGCGCCAGCAGCCAAGATTCCCGGGGCAGGGGGCCCTCTGGCTACACCTTC. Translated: CASSQDSRGRGPSGYTF.

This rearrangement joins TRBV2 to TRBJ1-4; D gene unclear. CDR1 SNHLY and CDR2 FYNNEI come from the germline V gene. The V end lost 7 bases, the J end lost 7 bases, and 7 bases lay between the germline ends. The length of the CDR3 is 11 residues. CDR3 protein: CASTGAEKLFF. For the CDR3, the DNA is TGTGCCAGCACCGGAGCTGAAAAACTGTTTTTT. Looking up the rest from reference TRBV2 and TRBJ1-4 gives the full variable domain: EPEVTQTPSHQVTQMGQEVILRCVPISNHLYFYWYRQILGQKVEFLVSFYNNEISEKSEIFDDQFSVERPDGSNFTLKIRSTKLEDSAMYFCASTGAEKLFFGSGTQLSVL.

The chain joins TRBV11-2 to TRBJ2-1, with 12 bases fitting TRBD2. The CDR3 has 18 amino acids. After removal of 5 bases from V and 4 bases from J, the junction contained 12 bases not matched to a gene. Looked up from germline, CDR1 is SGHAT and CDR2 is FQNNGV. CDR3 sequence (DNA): TGTGCCAGCAGCCCGACTAGCGGGGGCCCCCAAAGATACAATGAGCAGTTCTTC. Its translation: CASSPTSGGPQRYNEQFF.

CDR3 residues: CASSVAGQVENTEAFF. The DNA for the CDR3 is TGTGCCAGCAGCGTGGCCGGACAGGTCGAGAACACTGAAGCTTTCTTT. V is TRBV9 and J is TRBJ1-1, with TRBD1 matching 7 bases. The V gene's germline CDR1 is SGDLS and CDR2 YYNGEE. Trimming at V came to 2 bases and at J to 1 base, leaving 8 bases not matched to a gene. This CDR3 spans 16 amino acids.

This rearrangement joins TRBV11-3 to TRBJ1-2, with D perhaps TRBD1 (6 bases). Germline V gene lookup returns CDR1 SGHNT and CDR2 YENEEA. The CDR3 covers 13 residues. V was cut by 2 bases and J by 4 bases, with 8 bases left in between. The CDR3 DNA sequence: TGTGCCAGCAGCTTACAACAGGGCTATGGCTACACCTTC. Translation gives CASSLQQGYGYTF.

DNA for the CDR3: TGTGCCAGCAGCTTAGTAGCGGGAGGAGGTTCTGATACGCAGTATTTT. This gives the protein CASSLVAGGGSDTQYF. V and J are TRBV7-2 and TRBJ2-3, with TRBD2 matching over 10 bases. This CDR3 spans 16 amino acids. Per the germline V gene, CDR1 is SGHTA and CDR2 is FQGNSA. The V gene end was trimmed by 1 base and the J gene end by 6 bases; junction bases not matched to a gene: 7.

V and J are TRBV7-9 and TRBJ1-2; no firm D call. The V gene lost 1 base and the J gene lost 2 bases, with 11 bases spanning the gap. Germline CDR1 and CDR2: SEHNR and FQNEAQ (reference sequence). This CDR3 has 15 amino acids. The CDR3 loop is CASSLGSPRNYGYTF. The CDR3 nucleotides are TGTGCCAGCAGCTTAGGGTCCCCTCGGAACTATGGCTACACCTTC.

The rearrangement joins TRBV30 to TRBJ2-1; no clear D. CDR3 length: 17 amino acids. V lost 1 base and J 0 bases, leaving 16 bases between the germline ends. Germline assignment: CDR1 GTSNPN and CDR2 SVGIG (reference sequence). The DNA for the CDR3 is TGTGCCTGGAGTGCCCTCAAACCTTGGAGCTCCTACAATGAGCAGTTCTTC. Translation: CAWSALKPWSSYNEQFF.

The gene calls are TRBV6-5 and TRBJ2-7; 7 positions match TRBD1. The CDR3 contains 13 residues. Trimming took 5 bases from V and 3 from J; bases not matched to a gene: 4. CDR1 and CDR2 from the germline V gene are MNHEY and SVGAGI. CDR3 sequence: CASSRSGGYEQYF. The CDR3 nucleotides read TGTGCCAGCAGTAGATCAGGGGGCTACGAGCAGTACTTC.

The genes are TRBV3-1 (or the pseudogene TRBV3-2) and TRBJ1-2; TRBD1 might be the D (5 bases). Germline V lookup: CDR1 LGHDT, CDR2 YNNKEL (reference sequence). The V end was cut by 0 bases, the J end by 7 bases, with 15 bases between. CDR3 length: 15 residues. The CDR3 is CASSQDRKGFAGYTF. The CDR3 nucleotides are TGTGCCAGCAGCCAAGATAGGAAGGGGTTTGCTGGCTACACCTTC.

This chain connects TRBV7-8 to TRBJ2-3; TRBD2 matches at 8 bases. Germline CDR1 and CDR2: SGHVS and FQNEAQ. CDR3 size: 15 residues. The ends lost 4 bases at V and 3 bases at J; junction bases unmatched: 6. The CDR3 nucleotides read TGTGCCAGCAGCTCTCGGGGGGGCCATACAGATACGCAGTATTTT. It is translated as CASSSRGGHTDTQYF.

The CDR3: CASSLSGQVLYGSGNTIYF. In DNA form, the CDR3 reads TGTGCCAGTAGCCTTTCCGGACAGGTGCTGTATGGGTCTGGAAACACCATATATTTT. The chain combines TRBV19 with TRBJ1-3, with 7 bases lining up with TRBD1. This CDR3 is 19 amino acids long. V trimming: 6 bases; J trimming: 1 base; junction bases outside the gene matches: 18. Germline values: CDR1 LNHDA, CDR2 SQIVND (reference sequence).

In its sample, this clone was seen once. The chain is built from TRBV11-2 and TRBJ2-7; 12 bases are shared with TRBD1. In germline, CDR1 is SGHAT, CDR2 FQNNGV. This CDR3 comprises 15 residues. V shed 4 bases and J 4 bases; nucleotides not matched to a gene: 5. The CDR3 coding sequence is TGTGCCAGCAGCTCCCCGGGACAGGGGGCTTACGAGCAGTACTTC. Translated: CASSSPGQGAYEQYF.

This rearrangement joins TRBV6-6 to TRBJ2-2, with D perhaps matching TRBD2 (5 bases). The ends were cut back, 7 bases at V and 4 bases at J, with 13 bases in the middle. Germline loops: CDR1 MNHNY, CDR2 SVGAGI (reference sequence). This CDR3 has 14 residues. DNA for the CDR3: TGTGCCAGCAACAAAGAGGGATCCACCGGGGAGCTGTTTTTT. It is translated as CASNKEGSTGELFF.

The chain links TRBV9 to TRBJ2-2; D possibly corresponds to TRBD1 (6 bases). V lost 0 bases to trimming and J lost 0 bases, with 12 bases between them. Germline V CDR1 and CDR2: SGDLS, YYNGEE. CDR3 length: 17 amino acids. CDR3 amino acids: CASSVGGQSTNTGELFF. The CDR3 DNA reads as TGTGCCAGCAGCGTAGGGGGACAATCTACGAACACCGGGGAGCTGTTTTTT.

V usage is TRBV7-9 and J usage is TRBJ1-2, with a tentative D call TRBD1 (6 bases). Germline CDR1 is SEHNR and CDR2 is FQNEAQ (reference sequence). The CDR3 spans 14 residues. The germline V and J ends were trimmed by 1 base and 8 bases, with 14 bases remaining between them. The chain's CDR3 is CASSLVGRGGGYTF. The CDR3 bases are TGTGCCAGCAGCTTAGTAGGCAGGGGCGGCGGCTACACCTTC.

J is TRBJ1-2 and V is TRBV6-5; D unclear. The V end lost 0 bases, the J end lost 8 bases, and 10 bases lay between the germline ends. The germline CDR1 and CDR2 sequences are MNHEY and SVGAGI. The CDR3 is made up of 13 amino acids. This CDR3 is CASSYSRAFGYTF. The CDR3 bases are TGTGCCAGCAGTTACTCGCGTGCTTTCGGCTACACCTTC.